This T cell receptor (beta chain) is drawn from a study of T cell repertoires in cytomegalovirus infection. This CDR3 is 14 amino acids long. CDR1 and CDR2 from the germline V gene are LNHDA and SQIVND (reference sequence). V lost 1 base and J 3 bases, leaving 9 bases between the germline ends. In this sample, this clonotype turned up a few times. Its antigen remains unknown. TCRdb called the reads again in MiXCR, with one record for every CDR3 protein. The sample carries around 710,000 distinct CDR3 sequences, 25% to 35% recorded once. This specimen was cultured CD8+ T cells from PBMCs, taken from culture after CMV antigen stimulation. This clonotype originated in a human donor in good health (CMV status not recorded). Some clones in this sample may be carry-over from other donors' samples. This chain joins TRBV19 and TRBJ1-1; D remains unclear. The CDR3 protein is CASSIGGQDTEAFF. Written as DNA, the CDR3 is TGTGCCAGTAGTATAGGCGGGCAGGACACTGAAGCTTTCTTT.